The present T cell receptor (beta chain) was sequenced within a study of cytomegalovirus exposure and HLA in healthy donors. The donors were members of the validation cohort, which comprised more than 90 subjects and was separate from the first cohort of fewer than 700 subjects. A note on this clone: Antigen specificity is unknown.

The CDR3 extends over 16 amino acids. Measured with immunoSEQ multiplex PCR; TCRdb has only the in-frame clones, and not every one. This table has tens of thousands of clones, approximately 96% appearing once. Study conclusions and caveats: One later analysis, an examination of the roughly 130 validation repertoires, found that first-cohort TCR clusters tended to co-occur in them. Cytomegalovirus status was reportedly diagnosed by the classifier with high specificity and sensitivity.

The source material was PBMCs. This rearrangement joins TRBV1 to TRBJ2-7; TRBD1, the table's D call, was not compared with the DNA. TRBV1 is labeled a pseudogene. The clonotype originates from a woman aged 18-35 years in good health and CMV-seropositive. This CDR3 reads CTSSQEQPGTSDEQYF. As DNA, the CDR3 is TGCACCAGCAGCCAAGAGCAACCCGGGACATCGGACGAGCAGTACTTC.